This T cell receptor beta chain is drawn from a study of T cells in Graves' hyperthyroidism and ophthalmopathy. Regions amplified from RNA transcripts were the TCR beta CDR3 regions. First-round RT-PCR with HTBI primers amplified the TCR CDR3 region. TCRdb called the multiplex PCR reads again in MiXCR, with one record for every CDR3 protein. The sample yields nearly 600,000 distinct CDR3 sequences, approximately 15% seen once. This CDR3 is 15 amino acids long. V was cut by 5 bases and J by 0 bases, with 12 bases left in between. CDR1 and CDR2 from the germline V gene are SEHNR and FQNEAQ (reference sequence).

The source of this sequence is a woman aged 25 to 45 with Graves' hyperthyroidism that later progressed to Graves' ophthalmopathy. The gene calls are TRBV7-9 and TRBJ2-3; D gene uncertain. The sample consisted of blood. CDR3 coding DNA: TGTGCCAGCAGCGGCGCTTGGGCTAGCACAGATACGCAGTATTTT. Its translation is CASSGAWASTDTQYF.